This T cell receptor (beta chain) originates from a study of blood T cell repertoires in COVID-19. Study in general: PBMCs, B-cell-depleted T cells, or T cells provided the cDNA or gDNA that made up the material.

This clone was detected once. Membership in each cohort depended on participant-reported clinical history. The study counted Cohort 3 donors as recovered given two negative PCRs, clearance, or symptom resolution. This CDR3 contains 15 residues. Germline values: CDR1 SQVTM, CDR2 ANQGSEA. Trimming removed 6 bases from V and 3 bases from J; junction bases left unmatched: 11. As originally analysed: Reference gene primer amplification gave estimated nucleated cell counts. Sequencing used immunoSEQ multiplex PCR; TCRdb keeps in-frame clones, though not all of them. That table furnishes V, J and clone size, whereas the DNA furnished D and trimming. The table has around 300,000 clones, over 85% seen once.

The TCR sequence derives from a woman aged 55-70 years who had recovered from COVID-19. The material sequenced was PBMCs or T cells enriched from blood (not recorded which). J is TRBJ2-3 and V is TRBV29-1; 8 bases line up with TRBD2. CDR3 DNA sequence: TGCAGCGTGGCCGGGGCTAGCGGGTCAACAGATACGCAGTATTTT. Translating it yields CSVAGASGSTDTQYF.